Sequencing of this T cell receptor (beta chain) was carried out in a study of CD8+ T cells in alopecia areata. Study-wide results and caveats: Normal scalp had lower clonality than lesional scalp, with alopecia totalis/universalis lesions showing this most strongly. Sequences from scalp samples also cover resident alphabeta T cells of normal skin.

Trimming left V 2 bases short and J 7 bases short, with 9 bases between. There are 12 residues in the CDR3. CDR1 is GTSNPN and CDR2 is SVGIG in the germline V gene (reference sequence). In the case of this clone: What it binds is not known.

Sample treatment: oral pan-JAK inhibitor, 5-10 mg twice daily. In alopecia areata patients, both lesional scalp punch biopsies and peripheral blood were collected. Sorting of PBMCs yielded the CD4+ and CD8+ T cells. Extracted RNA was reverse transcribed, and the resulting cDNA served as sequencing template. TCRdb keeps only in-frame clones here, not all; method: immunoSEQ multiplex PCR. The table shows 130,000 to 150,000 clones, with roughly 82% occurring only once. Sequencing was performed on CD8+ T cells sorted from blood, taken at week 4, from a patient treated with tofacitinib. The TCR comes from a human donor with alopecia areata. V usage is TRBV30 and J usage is TRBJ1-5; D is undetermined. The CDR3 here is CAWSQGRQPQHF. In DNA, the CDR3 is TGTGCCTGGAGTCAAGGGAGGCAGCCCCAGCATTTT.